This note documents a single TCR beta chain sequence. Its antigen is not identified. This specimen comes from a study of cytomegalovirus exposure and HLA in healthy donors. Profiled with immunoSEQ multiplex PCR; TCRdb holds only in-frame clones, not every one. The sample gives about 98,000 clones, about 88% of which show up once; over 6% is in the top ten. The CDR3 contains 12 residues. Trimming took 7 bases from V and 9 from J, leaving 13 bases between them. Per the germline V gene, CDR1 is MNHEY and CDR2 is SVGAGI. General study results and limits: Most TCR sequences were rare, but some public TCRs occurred in many donors.

This sequence was found in a man between 18 and 35 years old in good health and CMV-seropositive. The chain uses TRBV6-5 and TRBJ2-1, with D uncertain. The sequenced material came from PBMCs. This CDR3 reads CASIHGSGEQFF. CDR3 nucleotides: TGTGCCAGCATCCATGGGTCGGGTGAGCAGTTCTTC.